This T cell receptor beta chain came from a study of T cell repertoires in cytomegalovirus infection. As for the study in general: The public TCR beta signatures pointed to both CMV infection and matching HLA type.

On this clonotype: The junction does not match germline at one end; this may be a read error.

CDR3 length: 17 amino acids. The V gene's germline CDR1 is LGHDT and CDR2 YNNKEL (reference sequence). TCRdb processed the reads anew with MiXCR; each CDR3 protein has one entry. The sample contains 560,000 or so distinct CDR3 sequences, about 15% of which appear only once. V is TRBV3-1 and J is TRBJ2-1; 9 positions agree with TRBD2. This receptor was identified in a human donor in good health (CMV status not recorded). Some clones in this sample may be carry-over from other donors' samples. The sequenced material came from CD8+ T cells from PBMCs. The CDR3, as DNA: TGTGCCAGCCGCCAAGGTTGGGCTAGCGGGACGGTCAATGAGCAGTTCTTC. Encoded protein: CASRQGWASGTVNEQFF.